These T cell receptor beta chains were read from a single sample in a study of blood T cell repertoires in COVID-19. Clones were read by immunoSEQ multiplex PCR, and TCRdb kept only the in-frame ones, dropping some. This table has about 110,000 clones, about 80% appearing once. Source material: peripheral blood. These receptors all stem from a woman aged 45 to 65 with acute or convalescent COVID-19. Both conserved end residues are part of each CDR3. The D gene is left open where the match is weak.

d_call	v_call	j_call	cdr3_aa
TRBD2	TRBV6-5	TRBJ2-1	CASSYGTSGYNEQFF
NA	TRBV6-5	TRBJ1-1	CASRAGFSSTEAFF
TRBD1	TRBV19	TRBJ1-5	CASSIGDRGPRRNQPQHF
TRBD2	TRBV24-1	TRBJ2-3	CATSDPGGGGVKTDTQYF
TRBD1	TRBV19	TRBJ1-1	CASPPNLGQGLGNTEAFF
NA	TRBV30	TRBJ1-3	CAWSVAGGFSGNTIYF
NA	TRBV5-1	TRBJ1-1	CASSFLGTNTEAFF
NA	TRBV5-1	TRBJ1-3	CASTLSPGNTIYF
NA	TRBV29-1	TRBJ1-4	CSVRLSQSSNEKLFF
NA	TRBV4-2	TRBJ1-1	CASSQGQADTEAFF
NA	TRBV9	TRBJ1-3	CASSVGRGTGNTIYF
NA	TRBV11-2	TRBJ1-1	CASRFGQTTEAFF
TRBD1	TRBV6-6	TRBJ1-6	CAAYTGVTLHF
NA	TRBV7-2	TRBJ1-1	CASSRGGNGDAFF
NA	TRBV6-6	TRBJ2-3	CASSYGGNTDTQYF
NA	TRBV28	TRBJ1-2	CASSPGSTIYGYTF
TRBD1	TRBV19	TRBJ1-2	CASSLGQGTYGYTF
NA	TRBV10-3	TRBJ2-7	CAVRGSSYEQYF
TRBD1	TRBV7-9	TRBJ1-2	CASSLQGQGGHGYTF
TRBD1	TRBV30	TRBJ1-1	CAWSGQGAHLGAFF
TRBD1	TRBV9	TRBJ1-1	CASSVAVTGGDTEAFF
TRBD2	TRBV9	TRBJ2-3	CASSGGGAGQDTQYF
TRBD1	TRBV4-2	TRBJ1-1	CASSQDAARTGYMMAFF
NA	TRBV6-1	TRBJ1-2	CASSELAGDYGYTF
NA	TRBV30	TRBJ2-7	CAWSSNSGTYEQYF
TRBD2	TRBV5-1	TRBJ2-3	CASSSGTSGGASSDTQYF
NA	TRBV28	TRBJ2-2	CASSFSRNTGELFF
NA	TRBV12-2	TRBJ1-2	CASRWDSHTCDVYGYTF
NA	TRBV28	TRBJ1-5	CASSARRGGNQPQHF
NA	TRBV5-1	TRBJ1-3	CASSPGGGNTIYF
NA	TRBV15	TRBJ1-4	CATSRDPGEKLFF
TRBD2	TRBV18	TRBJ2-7	CASSPISSGGTSSYEQYF
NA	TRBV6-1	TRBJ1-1	CASSEGRWDKNTEAFF
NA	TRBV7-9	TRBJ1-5	CASSLSEGPQHF
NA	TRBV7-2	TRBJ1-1	CASSSQVLDGAFF
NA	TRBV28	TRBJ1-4	CASSSPTATNEKLFF
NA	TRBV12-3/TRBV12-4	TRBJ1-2	CASSFGLPGYTF
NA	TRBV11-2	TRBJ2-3	CASSLRPGYTDTQYF
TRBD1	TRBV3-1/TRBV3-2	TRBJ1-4	CASSQEAGQGLSTNEKLFF
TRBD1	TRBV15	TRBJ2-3	CATSRTGGLDTQYF
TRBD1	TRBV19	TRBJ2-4	CASSIKPGQGGRFETKNIQYF
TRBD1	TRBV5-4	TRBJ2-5	CASSLSPGQGKTQYF